The 6 T cell receptor beta chains presented below share a single source sample, sequenced in a study of T cell responses to AZD1222 COVID-19 vaccine (dated by TCRdb to about 2021). Preparation of the library involved the immunoSEQ multiplex PCR assay. What TCRdb holds here is the immuneACCESS table cut down to in-frame rearrangements. Part of the clones is not present; checked against another copy, under half of the missing clones reflect an unresolved V gene, and the others are unexplained. This sample comprises some 120,000 clones, around nine tenths of them detected only once. The top ten constitute about 2.7% of the sample. In light of the paper, this sample's time point label describes: baseline before first vaccination. The sample consisted of peripheral blood, taken on day 0 of AZD1222 vaccination. The receptors shown here come from an adult in good health.

The J gene is TRBJ2-5, the V gene TRBV19; D not certain. V dropped 3 bases and J dropped 1 base, with 12 bases sitting between them. This CDR3 region has 15 residues. CDR1 and CDR2 (germline): LNHDA, SQIVND (reference sequence). CDR3 bases: TGTGCCAGTAGTATTTCCCCGTCCGCCCAAGAGACCCAGTACTTC. Amino acid sequence: CASSISPSAQETQYF. The variable domain in full, with the rest retrieved from reference TRBV19 and TRBJ2-5, is DGGITQSPKYLFRKEGQNVTLSCEQNLNHDAMYWYRQDPGQGLRLIYYSQIVNDFQKGDIAEGYSVSREKKESFPLTVTSAQKNPTAFYLCASSISPSAQETQYFGPGTRLLVL.

The gene calls are TRBV7-2 and TRBJ2-1; D might be TRBD2 (5 bases). CDR1 SGHTA and CDR2 FQGNSA come from the germline V gene. This CDR3 is built from 15 residues. With 5 bases removed from V and 0 bases from J, the gap between germline ends came to 11 bases. DNA of the CDR3: TGTGCCAGCAGCATTAGCGAGAGCTCCTACAATGAGCAGTTCTTC. This gives the protein CASSISESSYNEQFF.

The chain combines TRBV5-1 with TRBJ2-7, with TRBD1 matching over 7 bases. Germline values: CDR1 SGHRS, CDR2 YFSETQ. V shed 7 bases and J 1 base; nucleotides not matched to a gene: 14. The CDR3 length is 16 residues. DNA of the CDR3: TGCGCCAGCCACCCCTCCGGGACAGTTTATTCCTACGAGCAGTACTTC. This encodes CASHPSGTVYSYEQYF.

The chain employs TRBV19 and TRBJ1-2; D gene ambiguous. Germline V gene sequence: CDR1 LNHDA, CDR2 SQIVND (reference sequence). CDR3 length equals 14 residues. V lost 7 bases to trimming and J lost 8 bases, with 20 bases between them. The CDR3 DNA is TGTGCCAGTACTTTCCTAGGGCTCTCGGACGGCTACACCTTC. It is translated as CASTFLGLSDGYTF.

The chain is built from TRBV7-6 and TRBJ2-7; the match to TRBD2 covers 8 bases. The CDR3 runs to 15 residues. V gave up 6 bases and J gave up 3 bases; unmatched junction bases: 10. Germline V gene sequence: CDR1 SGHVS, CDR2 FNYEAQ. CDR3 sequence reads: CASRTTGTRSYEQYF. The CDR3 DNA is TGTGCCAGCAGAACAACCGGGACTAGAAGCTACGAGCAGTACTTC.

CDR3 in amino acids: CASSKLAAEGGYDQYF. CDR3 bases: TGTGCCAGTAGTAAACTAGCGGCAGAGGGGGGATATGACCAGTACTTC. The V gene is TRBV19, the J gene TRBJ2-5; 8 positions agree with TRBD2. Germline CDR1 is LNHDA and CDR2 is SQIVND (reference sequence). V trimming: 4 bases; J trimming: 10 bases; junction bases outside the gene matches: 17. The CDR3 extends over 16 amino acids.